The 11 T cell receptor beta chains below come from one sample, sequenced in a study of blood T cell repertoires in COVID-19. Repertoires were generated with immunoSEQ multiplex PCR, while TCRdb's copy carries only in-frame clones and drops some. The data hold more than 70,000 clones, with 90% observed a single time. Sequenced material: peripheral blood. These receptors were collected from a woman younger than 35 with acute or convalescent COVID-19.

The V gene is TRBV10-3, the J gene TRBJ2-7; D is perhaps TRBD2 (7 bases). The germline gives CDR1 ENHRY, CDR2 SYGVKD. Trimming pared 7 bases from V and 5 bases from J, leaving 18 bases between. The CDR3 loop spans 14 amino acids. CDR3 amino acids: CAIKGGGNQDEQYF. In DNA, the CDR3 is TGTGCCATCAAGGGGGGAGGGAATCAGGACGAGCAGTACTTC.

The V and J genes are TRBV2 and TRBJ2-7; no definite D call. Germline loops: CDR1 SNHLY, CDR2 FYNNEI. Between the trimmed V and J ends, which lost 6 bases and 1 base, there was a span of 10 bases. The CDR3 sequence is 13 residues long. In DNA, the CDR3 is TGTGCCAGCAGCCTACAGATTTCCTACGAGCAGTACTTC. Translation gives CASSLQISYEQYF.

This clone has just one count. This chain links TRBV5-1 with TRBJ1-1; the D is unclear. Germline loops: CDR1 SGHRS, CDR2 YFSETQ. V lost 6 bases to trimming and J lost 0 bases, with 9 bases between them. The CDR3 is 13 residues long. The CDR3 protein is CASTAGLNTEAFF. CDR3 sequence (DNA): TGCGCCAGCACGGCCGGGTTGAACACTGAAGCTTTCTTT.

This chain links TRBV3-1 (or the pseudogene TRBV3-2) with TRBJ2-1; 9 bases agree with TRBD2. CDR3 length: 19 amino acids. The V segment lost 1 base and the J segment 5 bases; nucleotides outside the gene matches: 15. Germline CDR1 and CDR2: LGHDT and YNNKEL (reference sequence). This CDR3 is CASSQGVFGASGVNNEQFF. In DNA form, the CDR3 reads TGTGCCAGCAGCCAAGGAGTCTTTGGGGCTAGCGGGGTTAACAATGAGCAGTTCTTC.

The V and J genes are TRBV7-6 and TRBJ2-7, with D possibly TRBD1 on 5 matching bases. The CDR3 consists of 14 residues. The V end lost 1 base, the J end lost 6 bases, and 13 bases lay between the germline ends. Germline assignment: CDR1 SGHVS and CDR2 FNYEAQ. DNA for the CDR3: TGTGCCAGCAGCTTAGGGCAGGGCTTTGCCGAGCAGTACTTC. It is translated as CASSLGQGFAEQYF.

The V and J genes are TRBV19 and TRBJ1-1; 11 nucleotides agree with TRBD1. The CDR3 is made up of 15 amino acids. V dropped 6 bases and J dropped 5; count of bases not matched to a gene: 8. Germline CDR1 and CDR2: LNHDA and SQIVND (reference sequence). This chain's CDR3 is CASRGTGGRRTEAFF. The CDR3 DNA follows: TGTGCCAGTAGGGGGACAGGGGGACGACGGACTGAAGCTTTCTTT.

The rearrangement uses TRBV5-1 and TRBJ1-1; TRBD1 aligns across 8 bases. The CDR3 has 14 residues. Germline V lookup: CDR1 SGHRS, CDR2 YFSETQ. V lost 4 bases and J lost 4; bases outside the gene matches: 6. CDR3 sequence (DNA): TGCGCCAGCAGCCCTCACAGGGGGGGCACTGAAGCTTTCTTT. Amino acid sequence: CASSPHRGGTEAFF. The full variable domain, its missing parts supplied by reference TRBV5-1 and TRBJ1-1, is KAGVTQTPRYLIKTRGQQVTLSCSPISGHRSVSWYQQTPGQGLQFLFEYFSETQRNKGNFPGRFSGRQFSNSRSEMNVSTLELGDSALYLCASSPHRGGTEAFFGQGTRLTVV.

The chain couples TRBV10-3 to TRBJ2-5; D is possibly TRBD1 (6 bases). The CDR3 runs to 14 residues. V shed 3 bases and J shed 0 bases, with 8 bases lying between them. The germline CDR1 and CDR2 sequences are ENHRY and SYGVKD. CDR3 region: CAISDPGDQETQYF. CDR3 in DNA: TGTGCCATCAGTGACCCAGGGGACCAAGAGACCCAGTACTTC.

In DNA form, the CDR3 reads TGTGCCAGCAGCCGCGATTCAAGAAATTTCGATACGCAGTATTTT. Translating it yields CASSRDSRNFDTQYF. The chain employs TRBV7-2 and TRBJ2-3; no definite D call. The CDR3 has 15 residues. Trimming left V 5 bases short and J 6 bases short, with 18 bases between. Germline assignment: CDR1 SGHTA and CDR2 FQGNSA.

This sequence joins TRBV5-1 and TRBJ1-4, with TRBD1 identical over 10 bases. V lost 0 bases and J lost 10; bases outside the gene matches: 9. The CDR3 totals 16 residues. Germline V gives CDR1 SGHRS, CDR2 YFSETQ. This CDR3 is CASSLELGTGVGKLFF. CDR3 bases: TGCGCCAGCAGCTTGGAACTCGGGACAGGGGTTGGAAAACTGTTTTTT.

V and J are TRBV3-1 (or the pseudogene TRBV3-2) and TRBJ1-2, with D uncertain. This CDR3 is 13 amino acids long. V gave up 0 bases and J gave up 8 bases, with 10 bases separating them. Germline V gives CDR1 LGHDT, CDR2 YNNKEL (reference sequence). In DNA, the CDR3 is TGTGCCAGCAGCCAAGAGGAGGTGGGCGGCTACACCTTC. Its translation is CASSQEEVGGYTF.